A selection of T cell receptor beta chains follows, all from one sample in a study of blood T cell repertoires in COVID-19. The table came from immunoSEQ multiplex PCR; TCRdb's copy has only in-frame clones and leaves some out. The sample has around 130,000 clones; around four fifths are singletons. The sample comprised PBMCs or T cells enriched from blood (not recorded which). The receptors stem from a man younger than 45 who had recovered from COVID-19. CDR3s leave out the opening cysteine and the closing phenylalanine or tryptophan. D genes are given only for firm matches.

j_call	d_call	v_call	cdr3_aa
TRBJ1-5	NA	TRBV4-1	ASSQEVSGNQPQH
TRBJ1-6	TRBD1	TRBV27	ASTTLPGQGDNSPLH
TRBJ1-4	NA	TRBV30	AWSEDGKLF
TRBJ2-1	TRBD1	TRBV12-3/TRBV12-4	ASRRDREGEQF
TRBJ2-1	TRBD2	TRBV9	ASSATSDYNEQF
TRBJ1-1	NA	TRBV11-2	ASGRDWMNTEAF
TRBJ2-5	TRBD1	TRBV5-1	ASSLGQGKKTQY
TRBJ2-3	NA	TRBV5-6	ASSLGEDTQY
TRBJ1-4	TRBD1	TRBV4-1	ASSQAWDRFDEKLF
TRBJ2-7	NA	TRBV7-9	ASSSLQGIYSYEQY
TRBJ2-2	NA	TRBV19	ASNPRSRSTGELF
TRBJ2-3	NA	TRBV27	ASSLHLSTDTQY
TRBJ2-5	NA	TRBV7-9	ASSLEAVIQETQY
TRBJ2-4	NA	TRBV19	ASSIDGVNIQY
TRBJ2-5	TRBD1	TRBV27	ASSLGQGTAKETQY
TRBJ1-1	TRBD1	TRBV7-9	ASSDRVGTEAF
TRBJ2-1	NA	TRBV5-1	ASSIGLSSYNEQF
TRBJ2-1	NA	TRBV27	ASSPDWRLYNEQF
TRBJ2-2	TRBD2	TRBV2	ASNGDYNTGELF
TRBJ2-1	TRBD2	TRBV11-3	ASSRDSWGGQF
TRBJ1-1	TRBD1	TRBV19	ASSTRDRVDEAF
TRBJ2-1	TRBD2	TRBV7-3	ASSLTGGSDNEQF
TRBJ2-5	TRBD2	TRBV9	ASSVAGGYQETQY
TRBJ1-2	NA	TRBV10-2	ASRLLQVQGYT
TRBJ2-5	TRBD1	TRBV5-1	ASFEKRGLQETQY
TRBJ1-2	TRBD1	TRBV12-3/TRBV12-4	ASSTGGNYGYT
TRBJ1-5	NA	TRBV5-5	ASSLTGRVDQPQH
TRBJ1-4	NA	TRBV9	ASSVGIETGINEKLF
TRBJ1-5	TRBD1	TRBV19	ASSQGGAQPQH
TRBJ2-2	TRBD1	TRBV11-2	ASSLVQGDLLTGELF
TRBJ1-2	NA	TRBV9	ASSVASTGFMNYGYT
TRBJ1-6	TRBD1	TRBV4-2	ASSQGQGYNSPLH
TRBJ2-5	TRBD2	TRBV20-1	SASQRGKAAQY
TRBJ2-7	NA	TRBV7-9	ASSFREKYEEQY
TRBJ2-7	NA	TRBV4-1	ASSQDGPESSYEQY
TRBJ2-3	NA	TRBV14	ASSRQLAATDTQY
TRBJ1-5	TRBD1	TRBV6-5	ASAYDRAQPQH
TRBJ1-5	NA	TRBV11-2	ASSSDSNSNQPQH
TRBJ1-1	NA	TRBV12-3/TRBV12-4	ASSPQAGYEAF
TRBJ1-4	NA	TRBV3-1/TRBV3-2	ASSQRGMEKLF
TRBJ1-2	TRBD1	TRBV6-5	ASSLYRGYDYGYT